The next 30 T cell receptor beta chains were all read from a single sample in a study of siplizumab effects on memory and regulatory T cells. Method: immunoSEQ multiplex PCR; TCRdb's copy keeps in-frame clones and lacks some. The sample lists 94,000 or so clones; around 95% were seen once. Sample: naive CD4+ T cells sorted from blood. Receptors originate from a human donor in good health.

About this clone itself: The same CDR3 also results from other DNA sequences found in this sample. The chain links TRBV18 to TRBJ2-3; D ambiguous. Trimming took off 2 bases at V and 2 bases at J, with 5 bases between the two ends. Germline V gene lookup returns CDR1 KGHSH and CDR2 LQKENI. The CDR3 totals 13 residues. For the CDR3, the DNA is TGTGCCAGCTCACCAGGGGACACAGATACGCAGTATTTT. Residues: CASSPGDTDTQYF.

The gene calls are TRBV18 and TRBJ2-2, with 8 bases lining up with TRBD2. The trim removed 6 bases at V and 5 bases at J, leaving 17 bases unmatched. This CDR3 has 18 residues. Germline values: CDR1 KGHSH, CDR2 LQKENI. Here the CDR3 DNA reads TGTGCCAGCTCCCCAGGGATCAGCGGCGGGGGGCCAACCGGGGAGCTGTTTTTT. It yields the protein CASSPGISGGGPTGELFF.

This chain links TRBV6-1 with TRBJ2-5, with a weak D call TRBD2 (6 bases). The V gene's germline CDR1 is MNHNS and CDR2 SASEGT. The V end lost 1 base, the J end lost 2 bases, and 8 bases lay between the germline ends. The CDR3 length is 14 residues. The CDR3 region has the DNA TGTGCCAGCAGTGAAGTCGCGGGACAAGAGACCCAGTACTTC. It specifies CASSEVAGQETQYF.

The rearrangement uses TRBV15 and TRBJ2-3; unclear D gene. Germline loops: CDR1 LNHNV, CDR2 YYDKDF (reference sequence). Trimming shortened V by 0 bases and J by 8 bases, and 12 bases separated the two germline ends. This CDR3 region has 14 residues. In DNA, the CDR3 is TGTGCCACCAGCAGAGATCCGACTCCCATTACGCAGTATTTT. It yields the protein CATSRDPTPITQYF.

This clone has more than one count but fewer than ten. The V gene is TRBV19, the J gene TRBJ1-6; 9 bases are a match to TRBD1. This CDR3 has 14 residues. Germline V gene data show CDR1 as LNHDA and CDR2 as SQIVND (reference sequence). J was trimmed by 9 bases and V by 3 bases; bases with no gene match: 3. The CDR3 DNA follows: TGTGCCAGTAGTATCGGGACAGGGAGTTCACCCCTCCACTTT. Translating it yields CASSIGTGSSPLHF.

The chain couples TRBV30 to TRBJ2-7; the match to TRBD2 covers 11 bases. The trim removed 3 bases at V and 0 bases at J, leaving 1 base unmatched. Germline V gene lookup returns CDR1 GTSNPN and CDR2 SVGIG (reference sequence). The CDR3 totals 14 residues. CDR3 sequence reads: CAWRLAGGSYEQYF. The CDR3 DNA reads TGTGCCTGGAGGCTAGCGGGGGGCTCCTACGAGCAGTACTTC.

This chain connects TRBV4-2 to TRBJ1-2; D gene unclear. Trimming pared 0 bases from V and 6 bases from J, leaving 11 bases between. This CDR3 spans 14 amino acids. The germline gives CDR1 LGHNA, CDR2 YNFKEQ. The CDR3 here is CASSQDQVGDGYTF. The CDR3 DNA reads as TGTGCCAGCAGCCAAGATCAGGTGGGAGATGGCTACACCTTC.

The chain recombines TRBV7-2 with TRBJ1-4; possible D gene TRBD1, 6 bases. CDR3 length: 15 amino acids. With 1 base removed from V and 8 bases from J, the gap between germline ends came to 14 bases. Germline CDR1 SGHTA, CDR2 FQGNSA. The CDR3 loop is CASSLEGGRGEKLFF. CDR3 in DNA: TGTGCCAGCAGCTTAGAGGGTGGCAGGGGAGAAAAACTGTTTTTT.

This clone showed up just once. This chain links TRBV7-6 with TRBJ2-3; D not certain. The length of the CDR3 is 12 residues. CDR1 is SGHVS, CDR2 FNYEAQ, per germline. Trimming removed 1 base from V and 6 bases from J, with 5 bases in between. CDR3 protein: CASSLGADTQYF. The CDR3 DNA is TGTGCCAGCAGCTTAGGTGCGGATACGCAGTATTTT.

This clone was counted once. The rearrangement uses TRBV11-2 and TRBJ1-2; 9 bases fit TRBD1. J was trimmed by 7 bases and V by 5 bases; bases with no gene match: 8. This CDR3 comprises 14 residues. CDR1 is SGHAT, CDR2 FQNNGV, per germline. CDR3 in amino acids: CASSPQGAKGGYTF. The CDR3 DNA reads TGTGCCAGCAGCCCACAGGGGGCAAAAGGTGGCTACACCTTC.

The CDR3 DNA reads as TGTGCCAGCAGTGAACAGGGACCGTTACGCTCCTACGAGCAGTACTTC. This translates into CASSEQGPLRSYEQYF. The V gene is TRBV6-1, the J gene TRBJ2-7, with D tentatively TRBD1 or TRBD2 (5 bases each). The length of the CDR3 is 16 residues. Trimming left V 2 bases short and J 0 bases short, with 14 bases between. Germline-derived CDR1 and CDR2 are MNHNS and SASEGT.

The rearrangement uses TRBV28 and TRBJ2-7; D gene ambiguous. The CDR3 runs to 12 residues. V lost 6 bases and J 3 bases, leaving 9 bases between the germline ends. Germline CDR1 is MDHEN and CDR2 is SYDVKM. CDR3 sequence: CASSPPFYEQYF. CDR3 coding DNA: TGTGCCAGCAGCCCCCCTTTCTACGAGCAGTACTTC.

The CDR3 bases are TGTGCCAGCAGTTACTCGAATCCACGGATTAATGAAAAACTGTTTTTT. This gives the protein CASSYSNPRINEKLFF. The gene calls are TRBV6-5 and TRBJ1-4; D is ambiguous. This CDR3 region has 16 residues. Germline CDR1 is MNHEY and CDR2 is SVGAGI. Trimming left V 0 bases short and J 4 bases short, with 12 bases between.

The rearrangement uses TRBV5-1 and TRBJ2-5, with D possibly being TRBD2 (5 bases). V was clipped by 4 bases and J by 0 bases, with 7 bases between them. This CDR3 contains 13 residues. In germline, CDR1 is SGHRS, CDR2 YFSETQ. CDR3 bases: TGCGCCAGCAGCAGAGGGAACCAAGAGACCCAGTACTTC. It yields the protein CASSRGNQETQYF.

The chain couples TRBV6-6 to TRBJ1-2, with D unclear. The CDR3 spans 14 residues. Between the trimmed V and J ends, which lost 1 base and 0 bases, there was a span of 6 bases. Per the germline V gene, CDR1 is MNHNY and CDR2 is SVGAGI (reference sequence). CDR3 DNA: TGTGCCAGCAGTTACTACGCAGCTAACTATGGCTACACCTTC. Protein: CASSYYAANYGYTF.

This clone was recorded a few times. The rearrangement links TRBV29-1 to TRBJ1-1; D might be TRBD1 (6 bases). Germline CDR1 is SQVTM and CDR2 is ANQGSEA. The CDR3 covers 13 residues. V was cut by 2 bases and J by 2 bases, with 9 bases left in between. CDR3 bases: TGCAGCGTTGAACAGGGGATCAACACTGAAGCTTTCTTT. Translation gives CSVEQGINTEAFF.

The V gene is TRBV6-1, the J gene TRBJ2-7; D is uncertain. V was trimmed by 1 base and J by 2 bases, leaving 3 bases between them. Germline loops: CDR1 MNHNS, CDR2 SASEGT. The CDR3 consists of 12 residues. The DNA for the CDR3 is TGTGCCAGCAGTGAAGGTACCTACGAGCAGTACTTC. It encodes CASSEGTYEQYF.

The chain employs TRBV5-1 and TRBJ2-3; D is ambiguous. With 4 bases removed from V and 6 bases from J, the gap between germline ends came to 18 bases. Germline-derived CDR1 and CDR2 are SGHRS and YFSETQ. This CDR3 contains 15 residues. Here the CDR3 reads CASSLEDPVRDTQYF. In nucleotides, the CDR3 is TGCGCCAGCAGCCTAGAGGACCCCGTTAGGGATACGCAGTATTTT.

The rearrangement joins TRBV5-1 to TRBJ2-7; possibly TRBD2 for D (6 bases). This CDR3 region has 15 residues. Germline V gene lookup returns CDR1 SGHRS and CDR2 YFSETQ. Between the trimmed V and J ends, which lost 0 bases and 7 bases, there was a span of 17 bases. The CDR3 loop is CASSLDSGRAGEQYF. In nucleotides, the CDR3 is TGCGCCAGCAGCTTGGACTCGGGTCGCGCGGGGGAGCAGTACTTC. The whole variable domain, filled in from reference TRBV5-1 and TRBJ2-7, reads KAGVTQTPRYLIKTRGQQVTLSCSPISGHRSVSWYQQTPGQGLQFLFEYFSETQRNKGNFPGRFSGRQFSNSRSEMNVSTLELGDSALYLCASSLDSGRAGEQYFGPGTRLTVT.

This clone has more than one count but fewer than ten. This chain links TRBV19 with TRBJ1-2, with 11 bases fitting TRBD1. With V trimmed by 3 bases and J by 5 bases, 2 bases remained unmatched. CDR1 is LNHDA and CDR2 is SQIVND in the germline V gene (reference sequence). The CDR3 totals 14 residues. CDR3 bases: TGTGCCAGTAGTATGGGACAGGGGGTTTATGGCTACACCTTC. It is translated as CASSMGQGVYGYTF.

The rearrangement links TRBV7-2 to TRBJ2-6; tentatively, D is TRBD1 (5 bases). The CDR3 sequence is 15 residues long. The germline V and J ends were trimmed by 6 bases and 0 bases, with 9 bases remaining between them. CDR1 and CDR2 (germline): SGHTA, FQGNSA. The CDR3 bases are TGTGCCAGCAGACGACAGCCCTCTGGGGCCAACGTCCTGACTTTC. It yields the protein CASRRQPSGANVLTF.

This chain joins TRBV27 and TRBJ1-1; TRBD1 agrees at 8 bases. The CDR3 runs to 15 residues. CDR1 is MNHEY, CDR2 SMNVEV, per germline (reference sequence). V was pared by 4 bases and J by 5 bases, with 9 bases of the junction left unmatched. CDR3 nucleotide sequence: TGTGCCAGCAGTTCCGGGACAGGTATCGGGACTGAAGCTTTCTTT. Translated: CASSSGTGIGTEAFF.

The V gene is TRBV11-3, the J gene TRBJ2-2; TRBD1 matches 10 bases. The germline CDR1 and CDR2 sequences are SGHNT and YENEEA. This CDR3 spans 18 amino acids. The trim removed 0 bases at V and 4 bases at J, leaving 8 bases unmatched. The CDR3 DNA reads TGTGCCAGCAGCTTAGAGGGACAGGGGTATCGTGGCACCGGGGAGCTGTTTTTT. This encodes CASSLEGQGYRGTGELFF.

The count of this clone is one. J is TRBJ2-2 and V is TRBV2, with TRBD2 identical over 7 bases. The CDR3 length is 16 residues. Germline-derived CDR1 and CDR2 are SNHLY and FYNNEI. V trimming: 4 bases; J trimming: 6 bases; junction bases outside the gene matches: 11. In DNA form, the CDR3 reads TGTGCCAGCAGTGGAATGGGACTACCTTTAGCCGGGGAGCTGTTTTTT. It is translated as CASSGMGLPLAGELFF.

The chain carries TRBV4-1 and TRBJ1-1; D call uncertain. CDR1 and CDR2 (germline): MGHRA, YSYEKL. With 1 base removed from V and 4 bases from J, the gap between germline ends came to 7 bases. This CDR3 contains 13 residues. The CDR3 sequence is CASSQVSSTEAFF. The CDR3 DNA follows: TGCGCCAGCAGCCAAGTGAGTTCCACTGAAGCTTTCTTT.

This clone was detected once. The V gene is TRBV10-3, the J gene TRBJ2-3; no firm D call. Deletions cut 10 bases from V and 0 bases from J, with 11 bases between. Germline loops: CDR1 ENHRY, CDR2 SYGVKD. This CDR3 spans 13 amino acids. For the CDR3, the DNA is TGTGCCACCTTGGACCCTAGCACAGATACGCAGTATTTT. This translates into CATLDPSTDTQYF.

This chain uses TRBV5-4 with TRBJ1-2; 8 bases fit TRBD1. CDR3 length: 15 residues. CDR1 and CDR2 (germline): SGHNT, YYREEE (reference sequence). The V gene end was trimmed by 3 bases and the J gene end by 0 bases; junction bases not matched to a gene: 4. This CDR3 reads CASSSGGGTNYGYTF. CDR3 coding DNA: TGTGCCAGCAGCTCAGGGGGCGGAACTAACTATGGCTACACCTTC.

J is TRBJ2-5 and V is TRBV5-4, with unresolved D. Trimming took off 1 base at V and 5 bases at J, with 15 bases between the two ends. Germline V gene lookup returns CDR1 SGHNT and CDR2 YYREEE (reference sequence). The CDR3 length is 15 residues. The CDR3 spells CASSLRSLEGETQYF. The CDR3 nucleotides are TGTGCCAGCAGCTTGCGATCCCTAGAAGGGGAGACCCAGTACTTC.

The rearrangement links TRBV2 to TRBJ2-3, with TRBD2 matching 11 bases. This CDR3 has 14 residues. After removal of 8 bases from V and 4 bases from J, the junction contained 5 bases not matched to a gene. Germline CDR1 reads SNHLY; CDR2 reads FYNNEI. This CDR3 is CASPPGLAADTQYF. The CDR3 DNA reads TGTGCCAGCCCACCGGGACTAGCGGCAGATACGCAGTATTTT.

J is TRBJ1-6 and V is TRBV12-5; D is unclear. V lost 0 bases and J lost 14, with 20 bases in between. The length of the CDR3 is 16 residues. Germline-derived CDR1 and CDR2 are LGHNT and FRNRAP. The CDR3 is CASGLVQRAGQKTLHF. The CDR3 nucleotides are TGTGCTAGTGGTTTGGTACAGAGGGCCGGCCAGAAAACCCTCCACTTT.